The rows below give T cell receptor beta chains drawn from one sample of a study of blood T cell repertoires in COVID-19. Repertoires were generated with immunoSEQ multiplex PCR, while TCRdb's copy carries only in-frame clones and drops some. The sample contains just over 300,000 clones, roughly 86% of which appear only once. The sample comprised peripheral blood. All receptors derive from a woman aged 25 to 39 with COVID-19, enrolled during active disease. Each CDR3 is given with its conserved first and last residue. A D gene is named only where the DNA matches it firmly. Not all rows give a size; the values are once, few, many and, for expanded clones, a class.

>14|TRBJ1-5|.|.|TRBV18
CASSLTVSNQPQHF
TGTGCCAGCTCATTGACAGTTAGCAATCAGCCCCAGCATTTT
>16|TRBJ1-2|.|.|TRBV7-8
CASSSPGMDSLYGYTF
TGTGCCAGCAGCTCCCCCGGGATGGATTCCCTCTATGGCTACACCTTC
>15|TRBJ2-2|TRBD2|.|TRBV19
CASSMSTRGAGELFF
TGTGCCAGTAGCATGTCGACTCGGGGGGCCGGGGAGCTGTTTTTT
>16|TRBJ1-3|.|.|TRBV5-6
CASSSNLQGIGNTIYF
TGTGCCAGCAGCTCTAATCTACAGGGAATCGGTAACACCATATATTTT
>16|TRBJ1-5|.|.|TRBV5-6
CASSLFEARTNQPQHF
TGTGCCAGCAGCTTGTTCGAGGCCCGGACAAATCAGCCCCAGCATTTT
>13|TRBJ1-4|.|.|TRBV28
CASSGGNLGKLFF
TGTGCCAGCAGCGGGGGGAATTTAGGAAAACTGTTTTTT
>13|TRBJ2-3|.|.|TRBV30
CAWSSTASDTQYF
TGTGCCTGGAGTTCTACAGCTTCAGATACGCAGTATTTT
>13|TRBJ1-4|.|once|TRBV18
CASSQGLDEKLFF
TGTGCCAGCTCACAGGGGCTTGATGAAAAACTGTTTTTT
>14|TRBJ1-2|TRBD1|.|TRBV4-2
CASSEEGAYYGYTF
TGTGCCAGCAGCGAGGAGGGGGCCTACTATGGCTACACCTTC
>13|TRBJ2-3|.|.|TRBV6-1
CASSEASETSQYF
TGTGCCAGCAGTGAAGCAAGCGAGACCTCGCAGTATTTT
>16|TRBJ1-2|.|.|TRBV19
CASKIGTRSSRYGYTF
TGTGCCAGTAAAATAGGTACTCGGTCATCCAGGTATGGCTACACCTTC
>12|TRBJ1-2|.|.|TRBV30
CACLQGSYGYTF
TGTGCCTGCCTACAGGGATCCTATGGCTACACCTTC
>14|TRBJ1-4|TRBD1|.|TRBV11-3
CASTQTGANEKLFF
TGTGCCAGCACCCAGACAGGGGCTAATGAAAAACTGTTTTTT
>11|TRBJ1-5|.|.|TRBV28
CASKLSGPQHF
TGTGCCAGCAAACTTAGTGGGCCCCAGCATTTT
>17|TRBJ2-2|TRBD1|.|TRBV28
CASSLSRDRVNTGELFF
TGTGCCAGCAGTTTATCCCGGGACAGGGTCAACACCGGGGAGCTGTTTTTT
>13|TRBJ1-4|.|few|TRBV28
CASSLQEDEKLFF
TGTGCCAGCAGTTTACAAGAGGATGAAAAACTGTTTTTT
>18|TRBJ1-4|TRBD1|.|TRBV5-1
CASSLRGQGDQISEKLFF
TGCGCCAGCAGCTTGAGGGGACAGGGGGATCAAATTAGTGAAAAACTGTTTTTT
>15|TRBJ1-2|TRBD1|.|TRBV4-2
CASSQDTGGRSGYTF
TGTGCCAGCAGCCAAGATACAGGGGGCAGGAGTGGCTACACCTTC
>14|TRBJ1-4|.|.|TRBV6-5
CASSPNRQTEKLFF
TGTGCCAGCAGTCCCAACCGACAGACCGAAAAACTGTTTTTT
>18|TRBJ2-1|TRBD2|.|TRBV7-2
CASSPQTSGGGLYNEQFF
TGTGCCAGCAGCCCGCAGACTAGCGGGGGGGGATTATACAATGAGCAGTTCTTC
>17|TRBJ2-1|.|.|TRBV18
CASSPTMQGRTHNEQFF
TGTGCCAGCTCACCGACTATGCAGGGGCGGACCCACAATGAGCAGTTCTTC
>11|TRBJ1-2|.|.|TRBV20-1
CSATTEYGYTF
TGCAGTGCAACGACAGAGTATGGCTACACCTTC
>14|TRBJ2-1|TRBD2|.|TRBV6-6
CASSQIISGGGEFF
TGTGCCAGCAGTCAAATCATAAGCGGGGGTGGTGAGTTCTTC
>19|TRBJ1-4|TRBD1|.|TRBV15
CATSGVRTGGPRSNEKLFF
TGTGCCACCAGTGGAGTTCGGACAGGGGGCCCGCGTTCGAATGAAAAACTGTTTTTT
>16|TRBJ2-1|TRBD2|.|TRBV3-1/TRBV3-2
CASSQTYRGDYNEQFF
TGTGCCAGCAGCCAGACTTATCGGGGGGATTACAATGAGCAGTTCTTC
>14|TRBJ1-3|.|.|TRBV18
CASSLTNSGNTIYF
TGTGCCAGCTCCCTCACAAACTCTGGAAACACCATATATTTT
>14|TRBJ2-1|.|once|TRBV19
CASKEGSSYNEQFF
TGTGCCAGTAAGGAGGGGAGCTCCTACAATGAGCAGTTCTTC
>16|TRBJ1-6|.|.|TRBV19
CASSTLGSPYNSPLHF
TGTGCCAGTAGTACGTTAGGGAGCCCCTATAATTCACCCCTCCACTTT
>14|TRBJ2-7|.|.|TRBV11-2
CASSLDRLSYEQYF
TGTGCCAGCAGTTTAGACAGATTATCCTACGAGCAGTACTTC
>14|TRBJ1-4|TRBD1|.|TRBV2
CASSGQGAYEKLFF
TGTGCCAGCAGCGGACAGGGGGCTTACGAAAAACTGTTTTTT
>15|TRBJ1-6|TRBD1|once|TRBV6-6
CASSYPPGGSSPLHF
TGTGCCAGCAGTTATCCTCCAGGGGGCAGTTCACCCCTCCACTTT
>15|TRBJ2-1|.|.|TRBV10-1
CATTHRASARHEQFF
TGCGCCACCACGCATCGGGCTAGCGCGAGACATGAGCAGTTCTTC
>15|TRBJ1-5|TRBD1|.|TRBV12-5
CASGQGAWGNQPQHF
TGTGCTAGTGGGCAGGGGGCGTGGGGCAATCAGCCCCAGCATTTT
>15|TRBJ1-1|.|.|TRBV5-1
CASSPLGGVGTEAFF
TGCGCCAGCAGCCCCCTCGGGGGAGTGGGCACTGAAGCTTTCTTT
>15|TRBJ2-1|TRBD2|.|TRBV5-6
CASSLAGTSYNEQFF
TGTGCCAGCAGCTTGGCCGGGACTAGCTACAATGAGCAGTTCTTC
>15|TRBJ2-7|.|.|TRBV11-2
CASSLDRQGKYEQYF
TGTGCCAGCAGCTTAGATAGGCAGGGAAAATACGAGCAGTACTTC
>13|TRBJ1-1|TRBD1|.|TRBV10-2
CASSESTGTEAFF
TGCGCCAGCAGTGAGTCGACAGGGACTGAAGCTTTCTTT
>19|TRBJ1-2|TRBD1|.|TRBV5-5
CASSWGTGGVQAISYGYTF
TGTGCCAGCAGCTGGGGGACAGGGGGCGTCCAGGCTATTAGCTATGGCTACACCTTC
>15|TRBJ1-3|TRBD1|.|TRBV15
CATSGQGRSGNTIYF
TGTGCCACCAGCGGACAGGGACGATCTGGAAACACCATATATTTT
>16|TRBJ1-4|.|.|TRBV5-1
CASSSRRGGSNEKLFF
TGCGCCAGCAGCTCCCGCCGTGGGGGGTCAAATGAAAAACTGTTTTTT
>16|TRBJ2-2|TRBD1|.|TRBV28
CASANREGAGTGELFF
TGTGCCAGCGCTAATCGAGAGGGGGCGGGCACCGGGGAGCTGTTTTTT
>13|TRBJ1-2|.|.|TRBV28
CASSSDTNYGYTF
TGTGCCAGCAGCTCCGACACGAACTATGGCTACACCTTC